A selection of T cell receptor beta chains follows, all from one sample in a study of blood T cell repertoires in COVID-19. The assay was immunoSEQ multiplex PCR, and TCRdb's table has in-frame clones only and misses some. This table has roughly 160,000 clones, around 90% appearing once. The sample comprised peripheral blood. The source is a man aged 55 to 70 with acute or convalescent COVID-19. CDR3s include the opening cysteine and the closing phenylalanine or tryptophan. D genes are given only for firm matches. Clone size is not always given. Where it is, it says once, few, many or a class for expanded clones.

v_gene,abundance,len,j_gene,d_gene,CDR3aa,CDR3nt
TRBV27,NA,14,TRBJ2-2,NA,CASSFMGVTGELFF,TGTGCCAGCAGTTTTATGGGAGTTACCGGGGAGCTGTTTTTT
TRBV9,NA,13,TRBJ2-3,NA,CASSPGPVDTQYF,TGTGCCAGCAGCCCTGGGCCCGTGGATACGCAGTATTTT
TRBV6-5,NA,16,TRBJ2-1,TRBD2,CASSYGLAGVWNEQFF,TGTGCCAGCAGTTATGGACTAGCGGGAGTGTGGAATGAGCAGTTCTTC
TRBV25-1,NA,18,TRBJ2-7,NA,CASSPPRTAEPSSYEQYF,TGTGCCAGCAGTCCACCAAGGACAGCCGAGCCTAGCTCCTACGAGCAGTACTTC
TRBV9,NA,12,TRBJ2-3,NA,CASSAAGDTQYF,TGTGCCAGCAGCGCAGCAGGAGATACGCAGTATTTT
TRBV27,NA,12,TRBJ2-3,NA,CASSPGTDTQYF,TGTGCCAGCAGTCCGGGCACAGATACGCAGTATTTT
TRBV18,NA,13,TRBJ2-7,TRBD2,CASSPTGGYEQYF,TGTGCCAGCTCACCCACGGGGGGCTACGAGCAGTACTTC
TRBV6-4,NA,15,TRBJ2-1,NA,CASSATPGGYNEQFF,TGTGCCAGCAGTGCAACACCCGGGGGATACAATGAGCAGTTCTTC
TRBV19,NA,15,TRBJ1-5,NA,CASSIRDTLNQPQHF,TGTGCCAGTAGTATCCGGGACACACTGAATCAGCCCCAGCATTTT
TRBV7-2,NA,12,TRBJ1-2,NA,CASSLQNYGYTF,TGTGCCAGCAGCTTGCAGAACTATGGCTACACCTTC
TRBV3-1/TRBV3-2,NA,17,TRBJ2-3,TRBD2,CASSSRLAGSQWDTQYF,TGTGCCAGCAGCTCCCGACTAGCGGGGAGCCAGTGGGATACGCAGTATTTT
TRBV11-2,NA,18,TRBJ2-2,NA,CASRDLGGFWANTGELFF,TGTGCCAGCAGAGACCTAGGGGGATTTTGGGCAAACACCGGGGAGCTGTTTTTT
TRBV11-2,NA,15,TRBJ1-5,NA,CASSWGTGGNQPQHF,TGTGCCAGCAGCTGGGGGACGGGGGGAAATCAGCCCCAGCATTTT
TRBV11-2,NA,12,TRBJ2-1,NA,CASSLLYNEQFF,TGTGCCAGCAGCTTACTTTACAATGAGCAGTTCTTC
TRBV5-1,NA,15,TRBJ2-3,NA,CASSMGRTSTDTQYF,TGCGCCAGCAGCATGGGACGGACTAGCACAGATACGCAGTATTTT
TRBV5-8,NA,15,TRBJ1-6,TRBD1,CASSQRTGRGSPLHF,TGTGCCAGCAGTCAAAGGACAGGCCGCGGTTCACCCCTCCACTTT
TRBV7-2,NA,15,TRBJ2-3,TRBD2,CASSGASGRADTQYF,TGTGCCAGCAGCGGGGCTAGCGGGAGGGCAGATACGCAGTATTTT
TRBV11-3,once,15,TRBJ2-2,TRBD1,CASSRQGGHTGELFF,TGTGCCAGCAGCCGACAGGGCGGGCACACCGGGGAGCTGTTTTTT
TRBV24-1,NA,16,TRBJ2-1,TRBD1,CATSDFEGASYNEQFF,TGTGCCACCAGTGATTTTGAGGGGGCATCCTACAATGAGCAGTTCTTC
TRBV2,NA,13,TRBJ1-2,TRBD1,CASRPTGDYGYTF,TGTGCCAGCAGACCGACAGGGGACTATGGCTACACCTTC
TRBV9,NA,18,TRBJ1-5,NA,CASSVKPRLAGSNQPQHF,TGTGCCAGCAGCGTTAAGCCCCGACTGGCTGGAAGCAATCAGCCCCAGCATTTT
TRBV6-5,NA,15,TRBJ2-4,NA,CASSDSREVGNIQYF,TGTGCCAGCAGTGACTCCAGGGAAGTAGGTAACATTCAGTACTTC
TRBV19,NA,14,TRBJ1-2,TRBD1,CATIPPGGHYGYTF,TGTGCCACCATCCCCCCAGGGGGCCACTATGGCTACACCTTC
TRBV19,NA,15,TRBJ1-1,NA,CASRTTGGGNTEAFF,TGTGCCAGTAGGACGACAGGCGGTGGGAACACTGAAGCTTTCTTT
TRBV6-6,NA,15,TRBJ2-5,TRBD1,CASRPLQGAQETQYF,TGTGCCAGCAGGCCACTACAGGGGGCTCAAGAGACCCAGTACTTC
TRBV27,NA,13,TRBJ1-5,NA,CASSITPYQPQHF,TGTGCCAGCAGTATCACTCCGTATCAGCCCCAGCATTTT
TRBV5-1,NA,15,TRBJ2-1,TRBD2,CASSRSLAGAGEQFF,TGCGCCAGCAGCAGGAGCCTAGCGGGAGCCGGCGAGCAGTTCTTC
TRBV4-3,NA,15,TRBJ2-5,TRBD1,CASSQAWTGEETQYF,TGCGCCAGCAGCCAAGCCTGGACAGGGGAAGAGACCCAGTACTTC
TRBV7-2,NA,16,TRBJ1-2,TRBD1,CASSYGQGAIHYGYTF,TGTGCCAGCAGCTACGGACAGGGGGCTATACACTATGGCTACACCTTC
TRBV11-2,NA,11,TRBJ1-4,NA,CASSAGEKLFF,TGTGCCAGCAGCGCGGGGGAAAAACTGTTTTTT
TRBV23-1,NA,16,TRBJ1-1,NA,CASSQSSRGRNTEAFF,TGCGCCAGCAGTCAGTCGAGCAGGGGCCGGAACACTGAAGCTTTCTTT
TRBV3-1/TRBV3-2,NA,17,TRBJ2-1,TRBD2,CASSQEVAGAYLNEQFF,TGTGCCAGCAGCCAAGAAGTAGCGGGGGCCTATCTCAATGAGCAGTTCTTC
TRBV9,NA,14,TRBJ1-2,NA,CASSVVSGYYGYTF,TGTGCCAGCAGCGTAGTCTCAGGGTACTATGGCTACACCTTC
TRBV5-1,NA,15,TRBJ1-1,TRBD1,CASSSRTGGSTEAFF,TGCGCCAGCAGCTCCAGGACAGGGGGAAGCACTGAAGCTTTCTTT
TRBV18,NA,13,TRBJ1-6,NA,CASSPGRDSPLHF,TGTGCCAGCTCCCCCGGCAGGGATTCACCCCTCCACTTT
TRBV18,once,16,TRBJ1-5,NA,CASSLGSQNSNQPQHF,TGTGCCAGCTCCCTAGGGAGTCAAAATAGCAATCAGCCCCAGCATTTT
TRBV19,NA,13,TRBJ2-3,NA,CASSIAYTDTQYF,TGTGCCAGTAGTATAGCGTACACAGATACGCAGTATTTT
TRBV29-1,NA,14,TRBJ2-3,NA,CSVANWGGTDTQYF,TGCAGCGTTGCCAACTGGGGGGGCACAGATACGCAGTATTTT
TRBV7-6,NA,12,TRBJ1-1,NA,CASSFGDTEAFF,TGTGCCAGCAGCTTCGGGGACACTGAAGCTTTCTTT
TRBV7-9,NA,14,TRBJ2-2,TRBD1,CASSQQGLSGELFF,TGTGCCAGCAGCCAACAGGGGTTGTCCGGGGAGCTGTTTTTT
TRBV2,NA,14,TRBJ1-1,TRBD1,CASTQDRGHTEAFF,TGTGCCAGCACCCAGGACAGGGGACACACTGAAGCTTTCTTT
TRBV12-2,NA,16,TRBJ2-7,NA,CASRLPHDQYYYEQYF,TGTGCAAGTCGCTTACCTCACGATCAGTATTATTACGAGCAGTACTTC
TRBV13,NA,14,TRBJ1-1,TRBD1,CASSFGTVNTEAFF,TGTGCCAGCAGCTTTGGGACAGTCAACACTGAAGCTTTCTTT
TRBV19,NA,12,TRBJ1-1,NA,CASSYRNTEAFF,TGTGCCAGTAGTTACAGGAACACTGAAGCTTTCTTT
TRBV11-2,NA,16,TRBJ1-5,TRBD1,CASSSNPTGTNQPQHF,TGTGCCAGCAGCTCCAATCCGACAGGGACCAATCAGCCCCAGCATTTT
TRBV19,NA,14,TRBJ1-5,NA,CASLDSDSNQPQHF,TGTGCCAGTCTGGACAGCGATAGCAATCAGCCCCAGCATTTT
TRBV11-3,NA,13,TRBJ2-3,NA,CASSLTGANTQYF,TGTGCCAGCAGCTTAACTGGGGCTAATACGCAGTATTTT
TRBV7-2,NA,14,TRBJ1-5,TRBD1,CASSLGTGFQPQHF,TGTGCCAGCAGCTTAGGGACAGGGTTTCAGCCCCAGCATTTT
TRBV5-5,NA,15,TRBJ2-3,NA,CASSPEGSVAGTQYF,TGTGCCAGCAGCCCTGAGGGTAGCGTGGCAGGTACGCAGTATTTT
TRBV19,NA,16,TRBJ1-4,TRBD1,CASSIGQGETNEKLFF,TGTGCCAGTAGTATAGGACAGGGGGAAACTAATGAAAAACTGTTTTTT
TRBV15,NA,12,TRBJ1-2,NA,CATSRGTNGYTF,TGTGCCACCAGCAGAGGGACTAACGGCTACACCTTC
TRBV7-8,NA,14,TRBJ2-5,TRBD2,CASSSSGGVETQYF,TGTGCCAGCAGCTCCAGCGGGGGGGTAGAGACCCAGTACTTC
TRBV18,NA,16,TRBJ1-4,NA,CASSGGTATTNEKLFF,TGTGCCAGCTCTGGGGGCACAGCCACAACTAATGAAAAACTGTTTTTT
TRBV7-8,NA,14,TRBJ1-3,NA,CASSSALSGNTIYF,TGTGCCAGCAGCTCCGCGCTCTCTGGAAACACCATATATTTT
TRBV5-1,NA,19,TRBJ2-5,TRBD2,CASSLLRASGGVYQETQYF,TGCGCCAGCAGCTTGTTACGGGCTAGCGGGGGCGTGTACCAAGAGACCCAGTACTTC